This paragraph reports one TCR beta chain. This sample stems from a study of patients and donors after allogeneic stem cell transplantation. Each CDR3 protein is one row after TCRdb ran MiXCR on the RT-PCR reads. The sample yields about 960,000 distinct CDR3 sequences, more than 15% seen once. Trimming removed 10 bases from V and 1 base from J, with 7 bases in between. The CDR3 loop spans 11 amino acids. Per the germline V gene, CDR1 is SEHNR and CDR2 is FQNEAQ (reference sequence). The chain carries TRBV7-9 and TRBJ1-2, with no clear D. What was sequenced was blood, either unsorted or a sorted T cell fraction (not recorded which). This TCR was recovered from a human donor who was either an allogeneic HSCT recipient or a stem cell or donor lymphocyte infusion donor (not recorded which). It is not recorded whose cells these are; they may come from a transplant donor. This CDR3 reads CAIRINYGYTF. The DNA for the CDR3 is TGTGCCATCCGGATTAACTATGGCTACACCTTC.